The present T cell receptor (beta chain) was sequenced within a study of T-cell reconstitution after alpha-beta-depleted transplantation in children. This clonotype has at least ten counts. The antigen is unknown. General study results and limits: Approximately two months post-transplant, alpha-beta T cells reportedly originated from several hundred expanded graft clones. Most T-cell counts and diversity one year after the transplant came from T cells that were newly produced.

During its preparation, the TCRbeta library received unique molecular identifiers. TCRdb independently ran MiXCR on the PCR reads; one entry per CDR3 protein. This table has around 440,000 distinct CDR3 sequences, 10% appearing once. The material was PBMCs, obtained before TCRalphabeta/CD19-depleted stem cell transplant. The TCR sequence derives from a child aged 2-15 years with inherited bone marrow failure, due to receive a stem cell transplant.

The CDR3 is CSVEGFGTGRNTIYF. Written as DNA, the CDR3 is TGCAGCGTTGAGGGGTTCGGGACAGGTAGAAACACCATATATTTT. The V gene is TRBV29-1, the J gene TRBJ1-3, with 8 bases aligning to TRBD1. The V and J ends lost 3 bases and 5 bases, in that order; junction bases with no gene match: 9. The CDR3 spans 15 residues. Germline CDR1 is SQVTM and CDR2 is ANQGSEA.